This T cell receptor beta chain derives from a study of long-term antiretroviral therapy in people with HIV. Study summary: Collection of the earliest samples took place about a decade ahead of the 2015 immediate-ART recommendation. Notes on the study in general: HIV repertoires covered narrower CDR3 length ranges than controls did.

The germline V and J ends were trimmed by 3 bases and 1 base, with 12 bases remaining between them. This CDR3 is 15 amino acids long. Germline V gene data show CDR1 as KGHSH and CDR2 as LQKENI. Every participant with HIV received treatment in the United States. Version v3.0 of the immunoSEQ assay ran at survey level. Sequencing was performed with immunoSEQ multiplex PCR; in TCRdb, only in-frame clones are kept and a portion is missing. In the table there are about 23,000 clones, around 83% of which are singletons. This clone appeared a single time. Antigen unknown. The clonotype was recovered from a man aged 50 to 59 with HIV. This sequence joins TRBV18 and TRBJ1-1, with D maybe TRBD1 (6 bases). The specimen comprised unsorted PBMCs, sampled 0.4 years after starting antiretroviral therapy. The CDR3 loop reads CASSPVTGPNTEAFF. CDR3 DNA: TGTGCCAGCTCACCTGTGACAGGCCCGAACACTGAAGCTTTCTTT.